This T cell receptor beta chain was recovered during a study of metastatic and nonmetastatic thyroid tumors. In the study overall: Malignant and benign thyroid patients had repertoires compared in peripheral blood and tumor or nodule tissue.

This clone was seen repeatedly, ten times or more. Antigen: not known. Thyroid surgery had not been preceded by any treatment in any patient. Findings of the study overall: Reportedly, malignant thyroid tumors had significantly higher TCR beta diversity than benign nodules, in blood and tumor.

Study processing details: Using the CDR3 differences seen across clinicopathological groups, the authors built a distant-metastasis classifier for papillary thyroid cancer, which was meant to discriminate distant-metastatic patients. Via MiXCR, TCRdb re-called the PCR reads. These V and J calls are TCRdb output, not the study's own analysis. In the table there are some 25,000 clones, approximately 20% of which are singletons. Germline values: CDR1 SNHLY, CDR2 FYNNEI. CDR3 length: 12 residues. V was pared by 10 bases and J by 6 bases, with 8 bases of the junction left unmatched. This clonotype originated in a female donor with papillary thyroid cancer or a benign thyroid nodule (not recorded which). Some clones in this sample may be carry-over from other donors' samples. The chain couples TRBV2 to TRBJ1-2, with TRBD1 matching 7 bases. Material for sequencing was blood. DNA of the CDR3: TGTGCCAACTATCGCAGGGGGGATGGCTACACCTTC. Residues: CANYRRGDGYTF.